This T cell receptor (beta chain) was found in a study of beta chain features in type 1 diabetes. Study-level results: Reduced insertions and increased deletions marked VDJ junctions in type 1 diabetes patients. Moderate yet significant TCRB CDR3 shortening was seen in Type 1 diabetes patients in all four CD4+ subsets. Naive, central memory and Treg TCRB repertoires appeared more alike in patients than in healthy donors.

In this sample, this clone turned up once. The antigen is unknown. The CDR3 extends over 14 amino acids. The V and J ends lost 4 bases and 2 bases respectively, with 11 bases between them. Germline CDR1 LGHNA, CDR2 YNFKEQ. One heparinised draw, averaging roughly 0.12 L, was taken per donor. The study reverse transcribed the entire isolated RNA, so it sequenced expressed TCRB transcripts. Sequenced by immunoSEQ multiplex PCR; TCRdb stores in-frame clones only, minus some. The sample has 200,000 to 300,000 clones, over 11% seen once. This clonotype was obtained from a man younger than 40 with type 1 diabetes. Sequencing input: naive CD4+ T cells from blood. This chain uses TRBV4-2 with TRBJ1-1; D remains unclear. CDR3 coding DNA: TGTGCCAGCAGCCTTCCGGAGGGAAACACTGAAGCTTTCTTT. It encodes CASSLPEGNTEAFF.